The text below deals with one T cell receptor beta chain. After removal of 0 bases from V and 8 bases from J, the junction contained 2 bases not matched to a gene. The germline V gene has CDR1 MNHEY and CDR2 SVGAGI. This CDR3 is built from 14 residues. This specimen belongs to a study of blood T cell repertoires in COVID-19. Looking at the study overall: From the United States, Italy and Spain came samples of acute and convalescent COVID-19. The analysed material was cDNA or gDNA that came from T cells, B-cell-depleted T cells, or PBMCs.

In the authors' methods: Scientists estimated how many nucleated cells there were by amplifying reference gene primers. The assay was immunoSEQ multiplex PCR, and TCRdb's table has in-frame clones only and misses some. The V and J calls and clone size come from that table; D and trimming were worked out from the DNA. The top ten clones hold roughly 11% of a sample with around 150,000 clones, 81% of them seen once. The chain carries TRBV6-5 and TRBJ1-4, with 8 bases lining up with TRBD1. Material: peripheral blood. The receptor was isolated from a human donor in a cohort sampled during active COVID-19. In nucleotides, the CDR3 is TGTGCCAGCAGTTACTCCCACAGGGGGGAAAAACTGTTTTTT. It translates to CASSYSHRGEKLFF.